This T cell receptor beta chain is drawn from a study of blood T cell repertoires in COVID-19. Study-level background: The origin of the acute and convalescent COVID-19 samples was the United States, Italy and Spain. T cells, B-cell-depleted T cells, or PBMCs supplied cDNA or gDNA.

Authors' data handling: From reference gene primer amplification, estimates of nucleated cell counts were derived. The table came from immunoSEQ multiplex PCR; TCRdb's copy has only in-frame clones and leaves some out. For V, J and clone size, that table is used; D and trimming come from the DNA. Of approximately 230,000 clones listed, about 80% are singletons. After removal of 0 bases from V and 9 bases from J, the junction contained 3 bases not matched to a gene. Per germline, CDR1 KGHDR and CDR2 SFDVKD. The CDR3 totals 14 residues. The chain is built from TRBV24-1 and TRBJ2-1, with TRBD2 matching over 8 bases. Sequencing was done on a sample of peripheral blood. The receptor's source is a man aged 80 or over with acute or convalescent COVID-19. The CDR3 sequence: CATSDLTSGGEQFF. CDR3 nucleotide sequence: TGTGCCACCAGTGATTTGACCAGCGGGGGTGAGCAGTTCTTC.